The 10 T cell receptor beta chains below all came from one sample that was sequenced in a study of monozygotic twins with inflammatory bowel disease. TCRdb derives one entry per CDR3 protein from the 5' RACE reads, leaving out DNA. Its table lists 200,000 to 250,000 distinct CDR3 sequences. The sequenced sample was blood. These receptors were taken from a human donor with ulcerative colitis or Crohn's disease, or a healthy co-twin of an affected twin (not recorded which).

The J gene is TRBJ2-2, the V gene TRBV7-3. Germline loops: CDR1 SGHTA, CDR2 FQGTGA. The CDR3 sequence is 13 residues long. Here the CDR3 reads CASSLGSSGELFF.

The chain joins TRBV7-2 to TRBJ2-1. The CDR3 sequence is 15 residues long. CDR1 is SGHTA, CDR2 FQGNSA, per germline. The CDR3 region is CASSTVHGSYNEQFF.

The CDR3 protein is CASSLGAAGGRVHQETQYF. V is TRBV11-1 and J is TRBJ2-5; the D call from TCRdb, TRBD2, cannot be confirmed without DNA. Germline loops: CDR1 SGHAT, CDR2 FQDESV (reference sequence). This CDR3 has 19 amino acids.

The chain uses TRBV12-3 or TRBV12-4 and TRBJ1-4. The CDR3 has 13 residues. CDR3 residues: CASSLKTNEKLFF.

V usage is TRBV7-3 and J usage is TRBJ1-1; TCRdb returns TRBD1, unconfirmable since there is no DNA. The CDR3 consists of 14 residues. The V gene's germline CDR1 is SGHTA and CDR2 FQGTGA. CDR3 sequence: CASSEGRSNTEAFF.

The chain recombines TRBV12-3 or TRBV12-4 with TRBJ2-2; lacking DNA, the TRBD2 call made by TCRdb goes unchecked. The CDR3 length is 18 residues. CDR3 sequence: CASRRSPLAGGYHGELFF.

V usage is TRBV6-1 and J usage is TRBJ2-7; TCRdb proposes TRBD1, but this gene call is untestable without DNA. CDR3 size: 14 residues. Germline V gives CDR1 MNHNS, CDR2 SASEGT. CDR3 sequence: CASKTGPLRSEQYF.

The rearrangement joins TRBV6-5 to TRBJ2-1; no DNA is available, so the TRBD1 call from TCRdb remains unchecked. The CDR3 length is 15 residues. Germline V gene data show CDR1 as MNHEY and CDR2 as SVGAGI. CDR3 protein: CPSSYMVGTYNEQFF.

CDR3 loop: CASTLSRGVNTEAFF. The gene calls are TRBV12-3 or TRBV12-4 and TRBJ1-1; TCRdb returns TRBD1, unconfirmable since there is no DNA. CDR3 length equals 15 residues.

The chain recombines TRBV20-1 with TRBJ1-1; TCRdb calls TRBD1, which cannot be checked without DNA. Looked up from germline, CDR1 is DFQATT and CDR2 is SNEGSKA (reference sequence). CDR3 length equals 13 residues. The CDR3 protein is CSAHGQGSTEAFF.